These 8 T cell receptor beta chains were all obtained from the same sample, sequenced in a study of T cell responses to AZD1222 COVID-19 vaccine. TCRdb's table, derived via immunoSEQ multiplex PCR, lists solely in-frame clones and lacks some. The sample has 120,000 or so clones, just over 85% seen once; the top ten hold roughly a sixth. The material was peripheral blood, obtained on day 0 of MenACWY control vaccination. These receptors all come from an adult in good health.

This clone was counted once. The chain employs TRBV20-1 and TRBJ2-5; D is unclear. Germline CDR1 is DFQATT and CDR2 is SNEGSKA (reference sequence). The CDR3 contains 9 residues. V was trimmed by 4 bases and J by 5 bases, leaving 2 bases between them. The DNA of the CDR3 is TGCAGTGCTAAGGAGACCCAGTACTTC. Its protein is CSAKETQYF.

The CDR3 is CSVSSGANTGELFF. The CDR3 DNA reads TGCAGCGTCTCTAGCGGGGCGAACACCGGGGAGCTGTTTTTT. This chain links TRBV29-1 with TRBJ2-2, with 9 bases matching TRBD2. The CDR3 runs 14 residues. Trimming at V came to 6 bases and at J to 0 bases, leaving 2 bases not matched to a gene. Germline CDR1 is SQVTM and CDR2 is ANQGSEA.

The DNA for the CDR3 is TGTGCCAGCAGCCTAACAGGGTCTGGCTACACCTTC. This codes for CASSLTGSGYTF. This rearrangement joins TRBV2 to TRBJ1-2, with D perhaps TRBD1 (6 bases). Germline V gene lookup returns CDR1 SNHLY and CDR2 FYNNEI. V was trimmed by 6 bases and J by 7 bases, leaving 12 bases between them. CDR3 length: 12 residues.

The rearrangement uses TRBV19 and TRBJ1-5; no clear D. Trimming pared 1 base from V and 0 bases from J, leaving 4 bases between. Germline CDR1 LNHDA, CDR2 SQIVND (reference sequence). The CDR3 is made up of 14 amino acids. CDR3 residues: CASSIGSSNQPQHF. The CDR3 DNA follows: TGTGCCAGTAGTATAGGGAGTAGCAATCAGCCCCAGCATTTT.

V and J are TRBV5-1 and TRBJ1-4; D unresolved. Germline lookup yields CDR1 SGHRS and CDR2 YFSETQ. With 0 bases removed from V and 0 bases from J, the gap between germline ends came to 3 bases. The CDR3 runs 14 residues. The CDR3 coding sequence is TGCGCCAGCAGCTTGGTGTCAACTAATGAAAAACTGTTTTTT. It encodes CASSLVSTNEKLFF. The full variable domain, rest sourced from reference TRBV5-1 and TRBJ1-4, is KAGVTQTPRYLIKTRGQQVTLSCSPISGHRSVSWYQQTPGQGLQFLFEYFSETQRNKGNFPGRFSGRQFSNSRSEMNVSTLELGDSALYLCASSLVSTNEKLFFGSGTQLSVL.

The CDR3 spells CASSFGSGSSYEQYF. The CDR3 coding sequence is TGTGCCAGCAGCTTCGGTAGCGGGAGCTCCTACGAGCAGTACTTC. The chain joins TRBV11-2 to TRBJ2-7; 9 bases agree with TRBD2. This CDR3 has 15 amino acids. V lost 3 bases, J lost 0 bases, and 3 bases stayed unmatched. Germline V gives CDR1 SGHAT, CDR2 FQNNGV.

The gene calls are TRBV5-6 and TRBJ2-2; perhaps TRBD2 as D (6 bases). CDR3 length equals 15 residues. Germline assignment: CDR1 SGHDT and CDR2 YYEEEE. V lost 4 bases to trimming and J lost 2 bases, with 12 bases between them. The CDR3 reads CASSALRDNTGELFF. CDR3 coding DNA: TGTGCCAGCAGCGCGTTGCGGGATAACACCGGGGAGCTGTTTTTT.

This sequence joins TRBV9 and TRBJ2-3, with 8 bases identical to TRBD1. The CDR3 extends over 16 amino acids. V lost 4 bases to trimming and J lost 2 bases; unmatched junction nucleotides: 9. Germline-derived CDR1 and CDR2 are SGDLS and YYNGEE. The CDR3 coding sequence is TGTGCCAGCAGCCCCGAGACAGGGGCCCTCACAGATACGCAGTATTTT. It specifies CASSPETGALTDTQYF. The complete variable domain, with remaining parts taken from reference TRBV9 and TRBJ2-3, reads DSGVTQTPKHLITATGQRVTLRCSPRSGDLSVYWYQQSLDQGLQFLIQYYNGEERAKGNILERFSAQQFPDLHSELNLSSLELGDSALYFCASSPETGALTDTQYFGPGTRLTVL.